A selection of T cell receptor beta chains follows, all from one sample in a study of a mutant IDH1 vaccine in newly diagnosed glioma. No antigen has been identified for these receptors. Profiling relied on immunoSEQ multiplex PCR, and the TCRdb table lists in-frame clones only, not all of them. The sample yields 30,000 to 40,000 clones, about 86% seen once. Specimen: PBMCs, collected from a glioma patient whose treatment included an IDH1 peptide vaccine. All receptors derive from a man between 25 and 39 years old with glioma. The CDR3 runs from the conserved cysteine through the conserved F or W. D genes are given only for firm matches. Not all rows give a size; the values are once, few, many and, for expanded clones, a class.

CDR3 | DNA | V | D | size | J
CASSLSGPGQGASGYTF | TGTGCCAGCAGTTTATCGGGACCGGGACAGGGGGCGAGTGGCTACACCTTC | TRBV27 | TRBD1 | - | TRBJ1-2
CASSLGQGGVETQYF | TGTGCCAGCAGCTTGGGACAGGGTGGGGTGGAGACCCAGTACTTC | TRBV5-6 | TRBD1 | - | TRBJ2-5
CASSSLLGSYEQYF | TGTGCCAGCAGCTCTCTTTTAGGCTCCTACGAGCAGTACTTC | TRBV5-4 | - | once | TRBJ2-7
CASSPAGGEKLFF | TGTGCCAGCTCACCAGCAGGGGGTGAAAAACTGTTTTTT | TRBV18 | TRBD1 | once | TRBJ1-4
CATSRDRVAGGETQYF | TGTGCCACCAGCAGAGACCGAGTAGCGGGGGGGGAGACCCAGTACTTC | TRBV15 | TRBD2 | - | TRBJ2-5
CASSRHTGTAFAPLHF | TGTGCCAGCAGCCGACACACCGGGACAGCTTTCGCACCCCTCCACTTT | TRBV7-2 | TRBD1 | - | TRBJ1-6
CASSVAPSGSIWNTGELFF | TGTGCCAGCAGCGTGGCGCCTAGCGGGAGTATTTGGAACACCGGGGAGCTGTTTTTT | TRBV7-2 | TRBD2 | once | TRBJ2-2
CASRPDRDYGYTF | TGTGCCAGCAGGCCGGACAGGGACTATGGCTACACCTTC | TRBV2 | TRBD1 | - | TRBJ1-2
CASSFIAGIGREQYF | TGTGCCAGCAGTTTTATAGCCGGGATAGGTAGGGAGCAGTACTTC | TRBV27 | - | - | TRBJ2-7
CASSLAGQGAHEQYF | TGTGCCAGCAGCTTGGCGGGACAGGGGGCGCACGAGCAGTACTTC | TRBV7-2 | TRBD1 | - | TRBJ2-7
CASSLGTSGVYNEQFF | TGTGCCAGCAGCTTGGGGACTAGCGGGGTTTACAATGAGCAGTTCTTC | TRBV11-3 | TRBD2 | once | TRBJ2-1
CASSLEVGRTEAFF | TGCGCCAGCAGCTTGGAGGTGGGGCGGACTGAAGCTTTCTTT | TRBV5-1 | - | - | TRBJ1-1
CASSLGPGSGTDTQYF | TGTGCCAGCAGCTTGGGGCCAGGAAGCGGCACAGATACGCAGTATTTT | TRBV5-5 | - | few | TRBJ2-3
CASSRDRVGEQYF | TGTGCCAGCAGCCGGGACAGGGTGGGGGAGCAGTACTTC | TRBV11-2 | TRBD1 | - | TRBJ2-7
CASSLGSGTNYEQYF | TGTGCCAGCAGCTTAGGTAGCGGTACTAACTACGAGCAGTACTTC | TRBV13 | - | - | TRBJ2-7
CASSLSLAGGQRDEQFF | TGTGCCAGCAGCTTAAGTCTAGCGGGGGGGCAAAGGGATGAGCAGTTCTTC | TRBV7-2 | TRBD2 | - | TRBJ2-1
CASGSGITEAFF | TGTGCCAGTGGGTCGGGGATCACTGAAGCTTTCTTT | TRBV19 | - | - | TRBJ1-1
CASSQLSTKSYNEQFF | TGCGCCAGCAGCCAACTAAGCACTAAGTCCTACAATGAGCAGTTCTTC | TRBV4-3 | - | - | TRBJ2-1
CAWRKTGLIPGELFF | TGTGCCTGGAGGAAGACAGGGTTGATCCCCGGGGAGCTGTTTTTT | TRBV30 | TRBD1 | few | TRBJ2-2
CASSPPTGLTGQYF | TGTGCCAGCTCACCACCTACCGGACTTACTGGGCAGTATTTT | TRBV18 | - | - | TRBJ2-3
CASSEWGQAGRDTQYF | TGTGCCAGCAGTGAATGGGGACAAGCGGGGAGGGATACGCAGTATTTT | TRBV2 | - | - | TRBJ2-3
CSVGAGVTEAFF | TGCAGCGTTGGAGCGGGTGTCACTGAAGCTTTCTTT | TRBV29-1 | - | - | TRBJ1-1
CASSSPGVHGYTF | TGTGCCAGCAGCTCTCCCGGAGTACATGGCTACACCTTC | TRBV5-6 | - | - | TRBJ1-2
CASSSHATSGANVLTF | TGTGCCAGTAGTAGCCACGCTACCTCTGGGGCCAACGTCCTGACTTTC | TRBV19 | - | once | TRBJ2-6
CASSPDRGLGGNQPQHF | TGTGCCAGCTCACCTGACAGGGGGCTGGGAGGGAATCAGCCCCAGCATTTT | TRBV18 | TRBD1 | - | TRBJ1-5
CASTPGRQSFSYEQYF | TGTGCCAGCACCCCCGGAAGGCAGTCCTTTTCATACGAGCAGTACTTC | TRBV2 | - | - | TRBJ2-7
CASSMDRDQETQYF | TGTGCCAGTAGTATGGACAGGGATCAGGAGACCCAGTACTTC | TRBV19 | TRBD1 | - | TRBJ2-5
CAISEPGAGDTQYF | TGTGCCATCAGTGAGCCCGGGGCGGGAGATACGCAGTATTTT | TRBV10-3 | - | - | TRBJ2-3
CASSVYRQGNTGELFF | TGTGCCAGCAGCGTATATCGACAGGGGAACACCGGGGAGCTGTTTTTT | TRBV9 | TRBD1 | once | TRBJ2-2
CASSDTRVAYGYTF | TGTGCCAGCAGTGATACCAGGGTGGCCTATGGCTACACCTTC | TRBV25-1 | - | - | TRBJ1-2
CASTFGGDRGRQETQYF | TGTGCCAGCACTTTCGGAGGGGACAGGGGTCGTCAGGAGACCCAGTACTTC | TRBV5-4 | TRBD1 | - | TRBJ2-5
CASSLDGTPTSTPGYTF | TGTGCCAGCAGCTTGGACGGGACACCCACCTCAACTCCTGGCTACACCTTC | TRBV5-4 | - | - | TRBJ1-2
CASSLSVNTEAFF | TGCGCCAGCAGCTTGAGCGTGAACACTGAAGCTTTCTTT | TRBV5-1 | - | few | TRBJ1-1
CASSLGGTGLFYEQYF | TGTGCCAGCAGCTTGGGAGGGACGGGACTCTTTTACGAGCAGTACTTC | TRBV5-6 | - | - | TRBJ2-7
CAISELDRTDTQYF | TGTGCCATCAGTGAACTTGACAGGACAGATACGCAGTATTTT | TRBV10-3 | - | - | TRBJ2-3
CAWTWGDYGYTF | TGTGCCTGGACTTGGGGTGACTATGGCTACACCTTC | TRBV30 | - | - | TRBJ1-2
CASSQDPPDYNEQFF | TGCGCCAGCAGCCAAGATCCCCCTGACTACAATGAGCAGTTCTTC | TRBV4-3 | - | few | TRBJ2-1
CASSYQGQGAYEQYF | TGCGCCAGCAGCTACCAGGGACAGGGGGCTTACGAGCAGTACTTC | TRBV5-1 | TRBD1 | - | TRBJ2-7
CASKLAGRETQYF | TGTGCCAGCAAACTAGCGGGACGGGAGACCCAGTACTTC | TRBV6-5 | TRBD2 | - | TRBJ2-5
CASSEDGRRVGGRNEQYF | TGTGCCAGCAGTGAAGACGGCCGCCGGGTGGGAGGACGCAACGAGCAGTACTTC | TRBV2 | - | - | TRBJ2-7
CASSRTADNEQFF | TGTGCCAGCTCGAGGACAGCTGACAATGAGCAGTTCTTC | TRBV6-6 | - | - | TRBJ2-1
CASSPTRDSPGDEQFF | TGTGCCAGCAGTCCGACCCGGGACTCCCCCGGGGATGAGCAGTTCTTC | TRBV27 | - | - | TRBJ2-1
CASSDTGTVVDTQYF | TGTGCCAGCAGCGATACCGGGACAGTGGTAGATACGCAGTATTTT | TRBV13 | TRBD1 | once | TRBJ2-3
CASSQVLGGKDTEAFF | TGCGCCAGCAGCCAAGTTCTCGGGGGGAAGGACACTGAAGCTTTCTTT | TRBV4-3 | - | - | TRBJ1-1
CASSPLRLEQYF | TGTGCCAGCAGTCCGCTGAGGCTCGAGCAGTACTTC | TRBV7-8 | - | - | TRBJ2-7
CASSRLEVGTEAFF | TGTGCCAGCAGCCGCCTGGAGGTTGGCACTGAAGCTTTCTTT | TRBV7-8 | - | - | TRBJ1-1
CSVFGRGPEGAQYF | TGCAGCGTTTTCGGCAGGGGGCCAGAGGGGGCCCAGTACTTC | TRBV29-1 | TRBD1 | - | TRBJ2-5
CASSFPLRLDIRGTQYF | TGTGCCAGCAGCTTTCCACTCCGACTAGATATCAGAGGGACCCAGTACTTC | TRBV7-8 | - | - | TRBJ2-5
CASRLNDEQFF | TGTGCCAGCAGATTAAACGACGAGCAGTTCTTC | TRBV13 | - | - | TRBJ2-1
CASSSGQTRLNYEQYF | TGTGCCAGCAGCTCGGGACAGACGAGATTAAACTACGAGCAGTACTTC | TRBV5-6 | TRBD1 | once | TRBJ2-7
CATSNRAEAFF | TGTGCCACCAGCAACCGGGCTGAAGCTTTCTTT | TRBV15 | - | - | TRBJ1-1
CASSFRGRAGANVLTF | TGTGCCAGCAGTTTTAGGGGAAGGGCTGGGGCCAACGTCCTGACTTTC | TRBV27 | - | - | TRBJ2-6
CASSREGTGLYEQYF | TGTGCCAGCAGCCGAGAAGGGACGGGACTCTACGAGCAGTACTTC | TRBV7-3 | - | - | TRBJ2-7
CASSWTGGSNTEAFF | TGCGCCAGCAGCTGGACAGGGGGCTCGAACACTGAAGCTTTCTTT | TRBV5-1 | TRBD1 | - | TRBJ1-1